The rows below give T cell receptor beta chains drawn from one sample of a study of cytomegalovirus exposure and HLA in healthy donors. The table came from immunoSEQ multiplex PCR; TCRdb's copy has only in-frame clones and leaves some out. This table has 250,000 to 350,000 clones, 72% appearing once. Material for sequencing was PBMCs. The receptors derive from a female donor in good health and CMV-seronegative. Both conserved end residues are part of each CDR3. D genes are given only for firm matches. Not all rows give a size; the values are once, few, many and, for expanded clones, a class.

CDR3aa: CASTKDSQETQYF
CDR3nt: TGTGCCAGCACCAAGGACAGTCAAGAGACCCAGTACTTC
abundance: NA
d_gene: NA
j_gene: TRBJ2-5
v_gene: TRBV5-8

CDR3aa: CASSERTGGLEQFF
CDR3nt: TGTGCCAGCAGTGAACGGACAGGGGGACTTGAGCAGTTCTTC
abundance: NA
d_gene: TRBD1
j_gene: TRBJ2-1
v_gene: TRBV6-1

CDR3aa: CASTGEETQYF
CDR3nt: TGTGCCAGCACAGGGGAAGAGACCCAGTACTTC
abundance: NA
d_gene: NA
j_gene: TRBJ2-5
v_gene: TRBV2

CDR3aa: CASNQGARGYTF
CDR3nt: TGTGCCAGCAACCAGGGGGCTCGGGGCTACACCTTC
abundance: NA
d_gene: TRBD1
j_gene: TRBJ1-2
v_gene: TRBV7-9

CDR3aa: CASSLTGDAGEQFF
CDR3nt: TGTGCCAGCAGCTTAACGGGGGACGCGGGGGAGCAGTTCTTC
abundance: once
d_gene: NA
j_gene: TRBJ2-1
v_gene: TRBV7-3

CDR3aa: CASSLNRGPFYEQYF
CDR3nt: TGTGCCAGCAGCTTGAACAGGGGACCTTTCTACGAGCAGTACTTC
abundance: NA
d_gene: TRBD1
j_gene: TRBJ2-7
v_gene: TRBV13

CDR3aa: CASGQANTGELFF
CDR3nt: TGTGCCAGCGGACAGGCAAACACCGGGGAGCTGTTTTTT
abundance: NA
d_gene: TRBD1
j_gene: TRBJ2-2
v_gene: TRBV11-3

CDR3aa: CASSLPSTGGRYGYTF
CDR3nt: TGTGCCAGCAGCTTACCGTCGACAGGGGGCCGCTATGGCTACACCTTC
abundance: few
d_gene: TRBD1
j_gene: TRBJ1-2
v_gene: TRBV11-3

CDR3aa: CASSPHSPGTSGSEQYF
CDR3nt: TGTGCCAGCTCACCCCATTCTCCCGGGACTAGCGGGAGCGAGCAGTACTTC
abundance: NA
d_gene: TRBD2
j_gene: TRBJ2-7
v_gene: TRBV18

CDR3aa: CASSLTSGSTDTQYF
CDR3nt: TGTGCCAGCAGCCTCACTAGCGGGAGCACAGATACGCAGTATTTT
abundance: few
d_gene: TRBD2
j_gene: TRBJ2-3
v_gene: TRBV7-9

CDR3aa: CASSLRTQQEGTGEQYF
CDR3nt: TGTGCCAGCAGCCTCAGGACCCAGCAAGAGGGTACGGGTGAGCAGTACTTC
abundance: NA
d_gene: NA
j_gene: TRBJ2-7
v_gene: TRBV7-8

CDR3aa: CASIHRTRAYGYTF
CDR3nt: TGTGCCAGCATCCACCGGACAAGGGCCTATGGCTACACCTTC
abundance: few
d_gene: NA
j_gene: TRBJ1-2
v_gene: TRBV5-6

CDR3aa: CASSSGQGSNQPQHF
CDR3nt: TGTGCCAGCAGTTCGGGACAGGGAAGCAATCAGCCCCAGCATTTT
abundance: NA
d_gene: TRBD1
j_gene: TRBJ1-5
v_gene: TRBV28

CDR3aa: CASSEQTSGVRNEQFF
CDR3nt: TGCGCCAGCAGTGAACAGACTAGCGGGGTAAGAAATGAGCAGTTCTTC
abundance: few
d_gene: TRBD2
j_gene: TRBJ2-1
v_gene: TRBV10-1

CDR3aa: CAWSGGGGTEAFF
CDR3nt: TGTGCCTGGAGTGGTGGGGGAGGAACTGAAGCTTTCTTT
abundance: NA
d_gene: NA
j_gene: TRBJ1-1
v_gene: TRBV30

CDR3aa: CASISGGGYNEQFF
CDR3nt: TGTGCCAGCATTTCAGGAGGCGGATACAATGAGCAGTTCTTC
abundance: few
d_gene: NA
j_gene: TRBJ2-1
v_gene: TRBV2

CDR3aa: CATQSASSSYEQYF
CDR3nt: TGTGCCACCCAATCTGCCTCCAGCTCCTACGAGCAGTACTTC
abundance: NA
d_gene: NA
j_gene: TRBJ2-7
v_gene: TRBV6-5

CDR3aa: CASSLAGGTGGGAFF
CDR3nt: TGTGCCAGCAGCTTAGCCGGCGGGACAGGAGGTGGGGCTTTCTTT
abundance: once
d_gene: TRBD1
j_gene: TRBJ1-1
v_gene: TRBV7-9

CDR3aa: CASSLVGGREFYNEQFF
CDR3nt: TGTGCCAGCAGCTTAGTCGGGGGGCGGGAGTTCTACAATGAGCAGTTCTTC
abundance: NA
d_gene: NA
j_gene: TRBJ2-1
v_gene: TRBV7-9

CDR3aa: CASSYSSAGEYEQYF
CDR3nt: TGTGCCAGCAGTTACTCAAGTGCGGGAGAGTACGAGCAGTACTTC
abundance: NA
d_gene: TRBD2
j_gene: TRBJ2-7
v_gene: TRBV6-6

CDR3aa: CASSLEGGPDTQYF
CDR3nt: TGTGCCAGCAGCTTAGAGGGGGGTCCAGATACGCAGTATTTT
abundance: NA
d_gene: NA
j_gene: TRBJ2-3
v_gene: TRBV11-2

CDR3aa: CASSALLAGMITGELFF
CDR3nt: TGTGCCAGCAGCGCCTTACTAGCGGGAATGATCACCGGGGAGCTGTTTTTT
abundance: NA
d_gene: TRBD2
j_gene: TRBJ2-2
v_gene: TRBV7-8

CDR3aa: CASSWSGQGEGYTF
CDR3nt: TGTGCCAGCAGTTGGTCCGGCCAGGGGGAGGGCTACACCTTC
abundance: NA
d_gene: TRBD1
j_gene: TRBJ1-2
v_gene: TRBV2

CDR3aa: CATSRERTSGPNEQFF
CDR3nt: TGTGCCACCAGCAGAGAGCGGACTAGCGGACCCAATGAGCAGTTCTTC
abundance: once
d_gene: TRBD2
j_gene: TRBJ2-1
v_gene: TRBV15

CDR3aa: CASSPSPGSLGTDTQYF
CDR3nt: TGTGCCAGCTCACCCTCACCAGGGTCCCTAGGCACAGATACGCAGTATTTT
abundance: once
d_gene: NA
j_gene: TRBJ2-3
v_gene: TRBV18

CDR3aa: CASSPGTSGSEQYF
CDR3nt: TGTGCCAGCTCACCTGGGACTAGCGGGAGCGAGCAGTACTTC
abundance: NA
d_gene: TRBD2
j_gene: TRBJ2-7
v_gene: TRBV18

CDR3aa: CASSHLHPGVGTQYF
CDR3nt: TGTGCCAGCAGCCACCTACACCCAGGGGTGGGTACGCAGTATTTT
abundance: NA
d_gene: NA
j_gene: TRBJ2-3
v_gene: TRBV14

CDR3aa: CASSLRTGWFYEQYF
CDR3nt: TGTGCCAGCAGCTTAAGGACAGGGTGGTTTTACGAGCAGTACTTC
abundance: NA
d_gene: TRBD1
j_gene: TRBJ2-7
v_gene: TRBV7-2

CDR3aa: CASSSPWAGDNNEQFF
CDR3nt: TGTGCCAGCAGTTCCCCATGGGCGGGAGATAATAATGAGCAGTTCTTC
abundance: NA
d_gene: TRBD2
j_gene: TRBJ2-1
v_gene: TRBV28

CDR3aa: CASSPNPAGGPNTEAFF
CDR3nt: TGTGCCAGTAGTCCTAACCCGGCGGGGGGGCCGAACACTGAAGCTTTCTTT
abundance: few
d_gene: NA
j_gene: TRBJ1-1
v_gene: TRBV19

CDR3aa: CASPPNSGTYEQYF
CDR3nt: TGTGCCAGCCCCCCAAATAGCGGGACCTACGAGCAGTACTTC
abundance: NA
d_gene: TRBD2
j_gene: TRBJ2-7
v_gene: TRBV6-1

CDR3aa: CASSNRDRDYNEQFF
CDR3nt: TGTGCCAGCAGCAACCGGGACAGGGATTACAATGAGCAGTTCTTC
abundance: once
d_gene: TRBD1
j_gene: TRBJ2-1
v_gene: TRBV7-9

CDR3aa: CASSPTNYGYTF
CDR3nt: TGTGCCAGCAGCCCAACTAACTATGGCTACACCTTC
abundance: once
d_gene: NA
j_gene: TRBJ1-2
v_gene: TRBV7-9

CDR3aa: CASSLMGTGEASNEQFF
CDR3nt: TGCGCCAGCAGCTTAATGGGGACTGGAGAGGCGTCCAATGAGCAGTTCTTC
abundance: NA
d_gene: NA
j_gene: TRBJ2-1
v_gene: TRBV5-1

CDR3aa: CASSLTGATYEQYF
CDR3nt: TGTGCCAGTAGTTTGACAGGAGCAACCTACGAGCAGTACTTC
abundance: NA
d_gene: NA
j_gene: TRBJ2-7
v_gene: TRBV19

CDR3aa: CATGQDGYEQYF
CDR3nt: TGTGCCACAGGACAGGACGGCTACGAGCAGTACTTC
abundance: once
d_gene: TRBD1
j_gene: TRBJ2-7
v_gene: TRBV15

CDR3aa: CASSPPPGRETQYF
CDR3nt: TGTGCCAGCTCACCACCGCCGGGGAGGGAGACCCAGTACTTC
abundance: NA
d_gene: NA
j_gene: TRBJ2-5
v_gene: TRBV18

CDR3aa: CASSLTGGPDTQYF
CDR3nt: TGTGCCAGCAGCTTAACAGGGGGCCCAGATACGCAGTATTTT
abundance: NA
d_gene: TRBD1
j_gene: TRBJ2-3
v_gene: TRBV7-6

CDR3aa: CASSVGRAGRNEQFF
CDR3nt: TGTGCCAGCAGCGTAGGTAGAGCGGGGCGCAATGAGCAGTTCTTC
abundance: few
d_gene: TRBD2
j_gene: TRBJ2-1
v_gene: TRBV9

CDR3aa: CASSIGTDYEQYF
CDR3nt: TGTGCCAGCAGCATCGGGACAGACTACGAGCAGTACTTC
abundance: NA
d_gene: TRBD1
j_gene: TRBJ2-7
v_gene: TRBV11-2

CDR3aa: CAIRIQANTEAFF
CDR3nt: TGTGCCATCAGGATTCAGGCGAACACTGAAGCTTTCTTT
abundance: once
d_gene: NA
j_gene: TRBJ1-1
v_gene: TRBV10-3

CDR3aa: CASSGAGFYEQYF
CDR3nt: TGTGCCAGCAGTGGGGCGGGATTCTACGAGCAGTACTTC
abundance: NA
d_gene: NA
j_gene: TRBJ2-7
v_gene: TRBV2

CDR3aa: CASSPATGLNEQFF
CDR3nt: TGTGCCAGCAGCCCCGCGACAGGGTTGAATGAGCAGTTCTTC
abundance: NA
d_gene: TRBD1
j_gene: TRBJ2-1
v_gene: TRBV7-3

CDR3aa: CASSPRQGREKLFF
CDR3nt: TGTGCCAGCAGTCCCCGACAGGGGAGGGAAAAACTGTTTTTT
abundance: few
d_gene: TRBD1
j_gene: TRBJ1-4
v_gene: TRBV28

CDR3aa: CASSLQRDTQYF
CDR3nt: TGTGCCAGCAGTTTGCAGAGGGATACGCAGTATTTT
abundance: NA
d_gene: NA
j_gene: TRBJ2-3
v_gene: TRBV28

CDR3aa: CSVAGGEKLFF
CDR3nt: TGCAGCGTTGCGGGGGGGGAAAAACTGTTTTTT
abundance: NA
d_gene: NA
j_gene: TRBJ1-4
v_gene: TRBV29-1

CDR3aa: CASSQSLSSYNEQFF
CDR3nt: TGTGCCAGCAGCCAATCCTTGAGCTCCTACAATGAGCAGTTCTTC
abundance: NA
d_gene: NA
j_gene: TRBJ2-1
v_gene: TRBV2

CDR3aa: CSADRGTEAFF
CDR3nt: TGCAGCGCCGACAGGGGGACTGAAGCTTTCTTT
abundance: NA
d_gene: TRBD1
j_gene: TRBJ1-1
v_gene: TRBV29-1

CDR3aa: CASRRGGGLANTEAFF
CDR3nt: TGTGCCAGCAGACGGGGAGGTGGGCTGGCGAACACTGAAGCTTTCTTT
abundance: NA
d_gene: NA
j_gene: TRBJ1-1
v_gene: TRBV28

CDR3aa: CASSLASRPGAYEQYF
CDR3nt: TGTGCCAGCAGCTTAGCCTCCCGACCTGGAGCCTACGAGCAGTACTTC
abundance: NA
d_gene: NA
j_gene: TRBJ2-7
v_gene: TRBV11-2